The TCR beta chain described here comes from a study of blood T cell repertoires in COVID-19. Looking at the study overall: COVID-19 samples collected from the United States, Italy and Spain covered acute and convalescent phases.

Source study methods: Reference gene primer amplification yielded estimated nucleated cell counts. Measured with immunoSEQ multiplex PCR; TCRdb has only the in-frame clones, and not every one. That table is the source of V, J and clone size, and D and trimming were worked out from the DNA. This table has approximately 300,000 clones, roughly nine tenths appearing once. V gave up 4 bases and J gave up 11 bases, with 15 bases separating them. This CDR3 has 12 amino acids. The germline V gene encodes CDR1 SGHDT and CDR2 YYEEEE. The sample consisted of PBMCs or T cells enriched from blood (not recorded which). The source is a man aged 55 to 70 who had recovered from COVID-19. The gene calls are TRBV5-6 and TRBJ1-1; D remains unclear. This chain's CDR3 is CASSIGTGGAFF. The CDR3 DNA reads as TGTGCCAGCAGCATTGGAACCGGAGGGGCTTTCTTT.